These 10 T cell receptor beta chains were all obtained from the same sample, sequenced in a study of OX40 agonist ivuxolimab in advanced cancers. Produced via immunoSEQ multiplex PCR; TCRdb's table is partial and in-frame only. The table includes some 39,000 clones, approximately 90% detected once. Sequencing used CD4+ or CD8+ T cells sorted from blood, obtained in a trial of the OX40 agonist ivuxolimab. These receptors were taken from an adult with an advanced solid tumor such as melanoma, head and neck, liver or kidney cancer.

This clone occurred once. This chain's CDR3 is CASSVKQVRSKYEQYF. The DNA of the CDR3 is TGTGCCAGCAGCGTAAAACAGGTCCGATCCAAGTACGAGCAGTACTTC. The V gene is TRBV9, the J gene TRBJ2-7; tentative D call: TRBD1 (5 bases). The CDR3 covers 16 residues. The V gene lost 1 base and the J gene lost 4 bases, with 18 bases spanning the gap. Per the germline V gene, CDR1 is SGDLS and CDR2 is YYNGEE.

V and J are TRBV18 and TRBJ2-2, with D possibly matching TRBD1 (6 bases). CDR1 and CDR2 from the germline V gene are KGHSH and LQKENI. Trimming pared 1 base from V and 5 bases from J, leaving 11 bases between. The CDR3 length is 15 residues. CDR3 nucleotide sequence: TGTGCCAGCTCACCACAGTCGCAGGGGACCGGGGAGCTGTTTTTT. Translated, it gives CASSPQSQGTGELFF.

The V and J genes are TRBV14 and TRBJ1-1, with D perhaps TRBD1 (5 bases). V shed 1 base and J shed 1 base, with 13 bases lying between them. From germline, CDR1 is SGHDN and CDR2 FVKESK. This CDR3 contains 16 residues. CDR3 nucleotides: TGTGCCAGCAGCCAAGGGACACGCTGGTGGAACACTGAAGCTTTCTTT. This encodes CASSQGTRWWNTEAFF.

Written as DNA, the CDR3 is TGTGCCAGCAGCTTGGGGTTAGCACCATACACTGAAGCTTTCTTT. Protein product: CASSLGLAPYTEAFF. The chain joins TRBV5-5 to TRBJ1-1; D is ambiguous. Trimming left V 0 bases short and J 3 bases short, with 12 bases between. Germline V gives CDR1 SGHKS, CDR2 YYEKEE (reference sequence). The CDR3 sequence is 15 residues long. Combining the CDR3 with reference TRBV5-5 and TRBJ1-1 gives the whole variable domain DAGVTQSPTHLIKTRGQQVTLRCSPISGHKSVSWYQQVLGQGPQFIFQYYEKEERGRGNFPDRFSARQFPNYSSELNVNALLLGDSALYLCASSLGLAPYTEAFFGQGTRLTVV.

This chain connects TRBV5-4 to TRBJ2-7; TRBD2 agrees at 7 bases. The CDR3 covers 14 residues. Unmatched junction bases numbered 4, after V lost 1 base and J lost 3 bases. Germline V CDR1 and CDR2: SGHNT, YYREEE (reference sequence). The CDR3 nucleotides read TGTGCCAGCAGCTTGATGAGCGGGGACTACGAGCAGTACTTC. This translates into CASSLMSGDYEQYF.

The chain couples TRBV2 to TRBJ2-7; D is possibly TRBD1 (5 bases). The CDR3 totals 14 residues. V lost 3 bases and J lost 2, with 11 bases in between. CDR1 and CDR2 (germline): SNHLY, FYNNEI. The CDR3 here is CASSDGALTYEQYF. As DNA, the CDR3 is TGTGCCAGCAGTGATGGGGCCCTGACCTACGAGCAGTACTTC.

The V gene is TRBV5-5, the J gene TRBJ1-5; D remains ambiguous. The CDR3 spans 15 residues. Trimming took 0 bases from V and 4 from J, leaving 11 bases between them. Per the germline V gene, CDR1 is SGHKS and CDR2 is YYEKEE (reference sequence). The CDR3 loop reads CASSLGAVGNQPQHF. The CDR3 DNA follows: TGTGCCAGCAGCTTGGGGGCGGTGGGTAATCAGCCCCAGCATTTT. The full variable domain, its missing parts supplied by reference TRBV5-5 and TRBJ1-5, is DAGVTQSPTHLIKTRGQQVTLRCSPISGHKSVSWYQQVLGQGPQFIFQYYEKEERGRGNFPDRFSARQFPNYSSELNVNALLLGDSALYLCASSLGAVGNQPQHFGDGTRLSIL.

The chain links TRBV29-1 to TRBJ2-2; TRBD1 agrees at 9 bases. Germline V gene lookup returns CDR1 SQVTM and CDR2 ANQGSEA. The trim removed 3 bases at V and 4 bases at J, leaving 9 bases unmatched. CDR3 length equals 16 residues. The chain's CDR3 is CSVDRRGQGGTGELFF. The CDR3 coding sequence is TGCAGCGTTGATCGTAGGGGACAGGGAGGCACCGGGGAGCTGTTTTTT.

This clone was observed a single time. The V call is TRBV6-1, the J call TRBJ2-7, with 11 bases aligning to TRBD2. The CDR3 has 15 residues. CDR1 and CDR2 (germline): MNHNS, SASEGT. V lost 4 bases to trimming and J lost 0 bases; unmatched junction nucleotides: 2. The CDR3 DNA sequence: TGTGCCAGCAGTGTCACTAGCGGGAGCTCCTACGAGCAGTACTTC. Translated, it gives CASSVTSGSSYEQYF.

The table lists this clone with a count of one. The CDR3 DNA reads as TGTGCCAGCAGTCGAACAGGGAACTATGGCTACACCTTC. The encoded protein is CASSRTGNYGYTF. The genes are TRBV28 and TRBJ1-2, with TRBD1 as a possible D gene (6 bases). V shed 5 bases and J shed 2 bases, with 9 bases lying between them. Germline lookup yields CDR1 MDHEN and CDR2 SYDVKM. This CDR3 comprises 13 residues.